These 24 T cell receptor beta chains share one sample of origin, sequenced in a study of T cell changes during pregnancy in multiple sclerosis. The method was immunoSEQ multiplex PCR; TCRdb's version includes in-frame clones alone and lacks a portion of them. This table holds about 77,000 clones, 89% found once. Sequenced material: peripheral blood, taken before pregnancy. The receptor source for this set is a female donor with multiple sclerosis, enrolled in a pregnancy study.

The chain has TRBV7-9 and TRBJ2-3; 7 nucleotides line up with TRBD2. The germline CDR1 and CDR2 sequences are SEHNR and FQNEAQ (reference sequence). The ends lost 3 bases at V and 6 bases at J; junction bases unmatched: 9. The CDR3 length is 15 residues. CDR3 loop: CASSFARLAADTQYF. The DNA for the CDR3 is TGTGCCAGCAGCTTTGCCCGGCTAGCGGCGGATACGCAGTATTTT.

Remarks on this clone: A junction end diverges from the germline sequence, so it may reflect a read error. This chain links TRBV13 with TRBJ2-7; D perhaps matches TRBD2 (6 bases). The CDR3 runs 14 residues. The V gene's germline CDR1 is PRHDT and CDR2 FYEKMQ (reference sequence). CDR3 bases: TGTGCCAGCAGCTTCGGGACTTCGGGCCCTAAGCCGCGCTTC. Its translation: CASSFGTSGPKPRF.

The chain combines TRBV10-3 with TRBJ1-1; D is perhaps TRBD1 (5 bases). CDR1 is ENHRY and CDR2 is SYGVKD in the germline V gene. Deletions cut 10 bases from V and 3 bases from J, with 30 bases between. This CDR3 is 18 amino acids long. The CDR3 DNA is TGTGCCACCTCAGCGGGATCCTCGACAGCCCTCGGGGACACTGAAGCTTTCTTT. This gives the protein CATSAGSSTALGDTEAFF.

This clone is a singleton in its sample. V gene TRBV7-3 combines with J gene TRBJ1-1, with a tentative D call TRBD1 (5 bases). CDR3 length: 14 amino acids. CDR1 and CDR2 from the germline V gene are SGHTA and FQGTGA. V lost 0 bases, J lost 4 bases, and 9 bases lay in between. CDR3 sequence (DNA): TGTGCCAGCAGCTTAACTGGGGCGGCCACTGAAGCTTTCTTT. This sequence encodes CASSLTGAATEAFF.

The V gene is TRBV9, the J gene TRBJ1-6; tentative D call: TRBD1 (6 bases). The V end lost 4 bases, the J end lost 4 bases, and 18 bases lay between the germline ends. Germline V gives CDR1 SGDLS, CDR2 YYNGEE. This CDR3 is 17 amino acids long. The CDR3 protein is CASSPEDRTVYNSPLHF. The CDR3 coding sequence is TGTGCCAGCAGCCCAGAGGACCGGACAGTTTATAATTCACCCCTCCACTTT.

This rearrangement joins TRBV5-1 to TRBJ1-6, with 8 bases fitting TRBD1. The germline V gene has CDR1 SGHRS and CDR2 YFSETQ. This CDR3 has 14 amino acids. Unmatched junction bases numbered 4, after V lost 3 bases and J lost 8 bases. This CDR3 is CASSWTGRYSPLHF. For the CDR3, the DNA is TGCGCCAGCAGCTGGACAGGGCGATATTCACCCCTCCACTTT.

This clone has a single count. The chain recombines TRBV2 with TRBJ1-2; 7 bases align to TRBD1. The CDR3 contains 14 residues. The germline gives CDR1 SNHLY, CDR2 FYNNEI. V was pared by 7 bases and J by 8 bases, with 13 bases of the junction left unmatched. CDR3: CASTATGQVGGYTF. For the CDR3, the DNA is TGTGCCAGCACCGCGACAGGGCAGGTGGGGGGCTACACCTTC.

Turning to this clone: Other DNA sequences of this sample code for an identical CDR3. The rearrangement joins TRBV27 to TRBJ2-3; perhaps TRBD1 as D (5 bases). CDR1 MNHEY and CDR2 SMNVEV come from the germline V gene (reference sequence). The CDR3 has 14 amino acids. The V end lost 2 bases, the J end lost 0 bases, and 6 bases lay between the germline ends. In DNA, the CDR3 is TGTGCCAGCAGTTTAGGGGCTAGCACAGATACGCAGTATTTT. Protein sequence: CASSLGASTDTQYF.

The chain couples TRBV15 to TRBJ2-3; D might be TRBD2 (6 bases). Trimming took 0 bases from V and 4 from J, leaving 11 bases between them. CDR3 length equals 15 residues. Germline loops: CDR1 LNHNV, CDR2 YYDKDF (reference sequence). This CDR3 is CATSRDPGEADTQYF. CDR3 DNA: TGTGCCACCAGCAGAGATCCGGGGGAAGCAGATACGCAGTATTTT. The whole variable domain, filled in from reference TRBV15 and TRBJ2-3, reads DAMVIQNPRYQVTQFGKPVTLSCSQTLNHNVMYWYQQKSSQAPKLLFHYYDKDFNNEADTPDNFQSRRPNTSFCFLDIRSPGLGDTAMYLCATSRDPGEADTQYFGPGTRLTVL.

The chain employs TRBV28 and TRBJ2-7, with D hard to call. Trimming left V 5 bases short and J 3 bases short, with 8 bases between. CDR1 and CDR2 (germline): MDHEN, SYDVKM. There are 12 residues in the CDR3. In DNA, the CDR3 is TGTGCCAGCAGTCCCCGTTTCTACGAGCAGTACTTC. It specifies CASSPRFYEQYF.

Here the CDR3 DNA reads TGTGCCTGGAGTCAGGGGACAGTAAATTCACCCCTCCACTTT. This gives the protein CAWSQGTVNSPLHF. The chain couples TRBV30 to TRBJ1-6; 7 bases fit TRBD1. The CDR3 contains 14 residues. Trimming took 2 bases from V and 7 from J; bases not matched to a gene: 5. Germline values: CDR1 GTSNPN, CDR2 SVGIG (reference sequence).

Remarks on this clone: The sample has other DNA sequences that encode this CDR3 too. The chain links TRBV2 to TRBJ1-5; the D gene is possibly TRBD1 (6 bases). Trimming left V 5 bases short and J 4 bases short, with 12 bases between. Germline CDR1 reads SNHLY; CDR2 reads FYNNEI. The CDR3 runs 14 residues. CDR3 nucleotides: TGTGCCAGCAGTCCAGAAAGGGGGAATCAGCCCCAGCATTTT. It translates to CASSPERGNQPQHF.

J is TRBJ1-2 and V is TRBV4-2; TRBD1 aligns across 8 bases. In germline, CDR1 is LGHNA, CDR2 YNFKEQ. The CDR3 is made up of 15 amino acids. V shed 4 bases and J 6 bases; nucleotides not matched to a gene: 10. The CDR3 sequence is CASSLSGQGRDGYTF. In DNA, the CDR3 is TGTGCCAGCAGCCTGTCTGGACAGGGCCGCGATGGCTACACCTTC.

CDR3 coding DNA: TGCGCCAGCAGCTACCAGACAGGGGGAGAAGAGACCCAGTACTTC. It codes for CASSYQTGGEETQYF. The rearrangement joins TRBV5-1 to TRBJ2-5; TRBD1 aligns across 9 bases. CDR3 length: 15 residues. V lost 3 bases to trimming and J lost 3 bases; unmatched junction nucleotides: 6. Germline loops: CDR1 SGHRS, CDR2 YFSETQ.

The J gene is TRBJ1-1, the V gene TRBV21-1; TRBD1 is the table's D call and was not checked against the DNA. TRBV21-1 is marked as a pseudogene. The CDR3 consists of 20 residues. CDR3 sequence reads: CASTTNYTVQGAGYGTEAFF. In DNA, the CDR3 is TGTGCCAGCACGACAAACTATACAGTACAGGGGGCGGGGTACGGCACTGAAGCTTTCTTT.

The rearrangement links TRBV7-9 to TRBJ2-2, with no clear D. Germline CDR1 reads SEHNR; CDR2 reads FQNEAQ (reference sequence). The CDR3 has 15 amino acids. Trimming removed 3 bases at V and 0 bases at J, with 8 bases between. The CDR3 sequence: CASSLGISNTGELFF. CDR3 DNA: TGTGCCAGCAGCTTGGGCATATCGAACACCGGGGAGCTGTTTTTT.

The rearrangement links TRBV5-6 to TRBJ1-3, with D perhaps matching TRBD1 (5 bases). Germline lookup yields CDR1 SGHDT and CDR2 YYEEEE. Trimming took off 0 bases at V and 0 bases at J, with 7 bases between the two ends. This CDR3 is built from 15 residues. The CDR3 nucleotides read TGTGCCAGCAGCTTGGGACAGTCCTCTGGAAACACCATATATTTT. The encoded protein is CASSLGQSSGNTIYF.

The chain links TRBV7-2 to TRBJ2-1; D is unresolved. This CDR3 spans 14 amino acids. Germline V gene sequence: CDR1 SGHTA, CDR2 FQGNSA. V lost 3 bases, J lost 5 bases, and 11 bases lay in between. CDR3 sequence reads: CASSFGTLNNEQFF. As DNA, the CDR3 is TGTGCCAGCAGCTTTGGTACTTTGAACAATGAGCAGTTCTTC.

The chain employs TRBV9 and TRBJ2-1, with unresolved D. V lost 4 bases and J 3 bases, leaving 14 bases between the germline ends. The germline V gene encodes CDR1 SGDLS and CDR2 YYNGEE. This CDR3 region has 15 residues. In DNA form, the CDR3 reads TGTGCCAGCAGCCTAGGGTCTCAGAACTACAATGAGCAGTTCTTC. It yields the protein CASSLGSQNYNEQFF. The whole variable domain, filled in from reference TRBV9 and TRBJ2-1, reads DSGVTQTPKHLITATGQRVTLRCSPRSGDLSVYWYQQSLDQGLQFLIQYYNGEERAKGNILERFSAQQFPDLHSELNLSSLELGDSALYFCASSLGSQNYNEQFFGPGTRLTVL.

The V and J genes are TRBV7-6 and TRBJ1-5; possibly TRBD1 for D (5 bases). With 1 base removed from V and 2 bases from J, the gap between germline ends came to 9 bases. This CDR3 comprises 15 residues. Germline CDR1 is SGHVS and CDR2 is FNYEAQ. CDR3 sequence (DNA): TGTGCCAGCAGCTTAGGGGTAGGGGGCAATCAGCCCCAGCATTTT. Protein product: CASSLGVGGNQPQHF.

The gene calls are TRBV6-6 and TRBJ1-1; D ambiguous. Deletions cut 7 bases from V and 11 bases from J, with 20 bases between. The germline CDR1 and CDR2 sequences are MNHNY and SVGAGI (reference sequence). This CDR3 is built from 13 residues. CDR3 nucleotides: TGTGCCAGCAAAGAGGCTCAGGAGGCAAGGGCTTTCTTT. It translates to CASKEAQEARAFF.

The chain uses TRBV19 and TRBJ2-1; D perhaps matches TRBD2 (6 bases). V was clipped by 6 bases and J by 4 bases, with 19 bases between them. Per germline, CDR1 LNHDA and CDR2 SQIVND (reference sequence). The CDR3 spans 16 residues. CDR3 sequence reads: CASRGTRGSTYNEQFF. CDR3 coding DNA: TGTGCCAGTAGGGGGACTCGTGGCTCGACTTACAATGAGCAGTTCTTC.

This clone appeared once. J is TRBJ2-7 and V is TRBV28, with 11 nucleotides matching TRBD2. V shed 5 bases and J 1 base; nucleotides not matched to a gene: 7. Germline values: CDR1 MDHEN, CDR2 SYDVKM. The CDR3 length is 16 residues. The chain's CDR3 is CASSHQTSGASYEQYF. The CDR3 DNA reads as TGTGCCAGCAGTCACCAGACTAGCGGGGCGTCCTACGAGCAGTACTTC.

The chain links TRBV7-2 to TRBJ1-6; 7 nucleotides match TRBD1. Per the germline V gene, CDR1 is SGHTA and CDR2 is FQGNSA. V was clipped by 5 bases and J by 8 bases; unmatched bases: 12. This CDR3 has 16 amino acids. CDR3 bases: TGTGCCAGCAGCCCCACCCGGCAGGGGGTGTATTCACCCCTCCACTTT. Translating gives CASSPTRQGVYSPLHF.